Each of the 19 T cell receptor beta chains below was sequenced from the same sample in a study of shared clonotypes between healthy human individuals. Profiling relied on immunoSEQ multiplex PCR, and the TCRdb table lists in-frame clones only, not all of them. The data contain approximately 2.5 million clones, more than 85% of them singletons. What was sequenced was naive CD4+ T cells from PBMCs. Subset noted: CD45RA+ positively selected. The origin of the receptors is a man aged 18-30 years in good health. Some clones in this sample may be carry-over from other donors' samples.

This sequence joins TRBV18 and TRBJ2-7; a weak D match, TRBD2 (5 bases). The CDR3 consists of 16 residues. The V end lost 6 bases, the J end lost 5 bases, and 23 bases lay between the germline ends. Germline V lookup: CDR1 KGHSH, CDR2 LQKENI. The chain's CDR3 is CASSPSGGLIRDEQYF. The CDR3 DNA reads as TGTGCCAGCTCCCCATCAGGAGGTTTAATTCGGGACGAGCAGTACTTC.

This chain uses TRBV27 with TRBJ1-5, with D hard to call. Trimming stripped 7 bases from V and 4 bases from J, with 20 bases between. The CDR3 is 16 amino acids. Germline V gene sequence: CDR1 MNHEY, CDR2 SMNVEV (reference sequence). This CDR3 is CASTLTIGRSNQPQHF. For the CDR3, the DNA is TGTGCCAGCACCCTCACCATAGGACGGAGTAATCAGCCCCAGCATTTT.

In this sample, this clone turned up once. The chain recombines TRBV5-1 with TRBJ1-1, with a tentative D call TRBD1 (6 bases). V was shortened by 4 bases and J by 1 base, with 14 bases between the two germline ends. The CDR3 loop spans 15 amino acids. Germline V gives CDR1 SGHRS, CDR2 YFSETQ. CDR3 residues: CASSPLRTANTEAFF. DNA for the CDR3: TGCGCCAGCAGCCCTCTAAGGACAGCGAACACTGAAGCTTTCTTT.

This clone was seen only once. The chain employs TRBV28 and TRBJ1-3; TRBD1 matches 8 bases. V dropped 2 bases and J dropped 5; count of bases not matched to a gene: 8. Per germline, CDR1 MDHEN and CDR2 SYDVKM. The CDR3 has 16 residues. The CDR3 reads CASSLAPRTGRNTIYF. Written as DNA, the CDR3 is TGTGCCAGCAGTTTAGCCCCCCGGACAGGGAGAAACACCATATATTTT.

The rearrangement joins TRBV30 to TRBJ1-4; 8 nucleotides match TRBD1. V shed 1 base and J 7 bases; nucleotides not matched to a gene: 2. Germline CDR1 is GTSNPN and CDR2 is SVGIG (reference sequence). The CDR3 length is 13 residues. CDR3 amino acids: CAWSGTGSEKLFF. The CDR3 region has the DNA TGTGCCTGGAGTGGGACAGGGTCTGAAAAACTGTTTTTT.

The chain is built from TRBV2 and TRBJ2-1, with 9 bases that match TRBD1. The germline V gene encodes CDR1 SNHLY and CDR2 FYNNEI. The CDR3 length is 14 residues. V gave up 6 bases and J gave up 7 bases; unmatched junction bases: 7. For the CDR3, the DNA is TGTGCCAGCAGCCCGGGACAGGGTGTTAATGAGCAGTTCTTC. This translates into CASSPGQGVNEQFF.

The gene calls are TRBV11-1 and TRBJ1-2; D unclear. The V and J ends lost 4 bases and 2 bases respectively, with 11 bases between them. The CDR3 contains 14 residues. Germline V CDR1 and CDR2: SGHAT, FQDESV (reference sequence). This CDR3 reads CASSYGARNYGYTF. CDR3 bases: TGTGCCAGCAGCTACGGCGCCCGGAACTATGGCTACACCTTC.

Of note for this clone: Other DNA variants within this sample encode the same CDR3. The genes are TRBV5-1 and TRBJ1-1, with D unresolved. CDR1 is SGHRS and CDR2 is YFSETQ in the germline V gene. The V end lost 1 base, the J end lost 5 bases, and 9 bases lay between the germline ends. The CDR3 has 13 residues. The DNA for the CDR3 is TGCGCCAGCAGCTTGCTAGGTGAGACTGAAGCTTTCTTT. Its protein product is CASSLLGETEAFF.

CDR3 in amino acids: CSVLGPLTDTQYF. CDR3 DNA sequence: TGCAGCGTCCTGGGTCCTTTGACAGATACGCAGTATTTT. The J gene is TRBJ2-3, the V gene TRBV29-1; D unclear. The germline V gene encodes CDR1 SQVTM and CDR2 ANQGSEA. V shed 6 bases and J shed 3 bases, with 13 bases lying between them. The CDR3 is 13 amino acids.

The genes are TRBV7-2 and TRBJ1-2, with D perhaps matching TRBD1 (5 bases). The germline V gene encodes CDR1 SGHTA and CDR2 FQGNSA. The CDR3 has 15 residues. V lost 0 bases, J lost 7 bases, and 15 bases lay in between. CDR3 bases: TGTGCCAGCAGCTTAGCGAGGGACCTAGTCCGTGGCTACACCTTC. This encodes CASSLARDLVRGYTF.

A remark on this clone: This sample also contains other DNA sequences that code for the same CDR3. This chain connects TRBV6-5 to TRBJ2-7, with 7 bases that match TRBD2. CDR1 is MNHEY, CDR2 SVGAGI, per germline. Trimming took 2 bases from V and 2 from J; bases not matched to a gene: 3. The CDR3 is made up of 14 amino acids. The CDR3 coding sequence is TGTGCCAGCAGTTACGTGGGAGGGCCCTACGAGCAGTACTTC. This translates into CASSYVGGPYEQYF.

J is TRBJ2-7 and V is TRBV7-8; perhaps TRBD1 as D (5 bases). V lost 5 bases and J lost 2, with 10 bases in between. This CDR3 has 13 residues. The germline V gene encodes CDR1 SGHVS and CDR2 FQNEAQ. CDR3 sequence (DNA): TGTGCCAGCAGCCTCCAGGGTCCCTACGAGCAGTACTTC. This gives the protein CASSLQGPYEQYF.

Here the CDR3 DNA reads TGCGCCAGCAGCTTGGCCCTCTGGGGGGAGGGCCGCACAGATACGCAGTATTTT. Translating gives CASSLALWGEGRTDTQYF. The gene calls are TRBV5-1 and TRBJ2-3; 7 nucleotides line up with TRBD2. The CDR3 extends over 18 amino acids. Looked up from germline, CDR1 is SGHRS and CDR2 is YFSETQ. V lost 0 bases, J lost 1 base, and 11 bases stayed unmatched. The entire variable domain, with the rest obtained from reference TRBV5-1 and TRBJ2-3, is as follows: KAGVTQTPRYLIKTRGQQVTLSCSPISGHRSVSWYQQTPGQGLQFLFEYFSETQRNKGNFPGRFSGRQFSNSRSEMNVSTLELGDSALYLCASSLALWGEGRTDTQYFGPGTRLTVL.

This sequence joins TRBV5-4 and TRBJ2-7; no reliable D call. Germline V CDR1 and CDR2: SGHNT, YYREEE (reference sequence). The CDR3 totals 15 residues. V lost 2 bases and J 3 bases, leaving 15 bases between the germline ends. CDR3 DNA sequence: TGTGCCAGCAGCTTCCAGAGGAGTGAGATCTACGAGCAGTACTTC. It is translated as CASSFQRSEIYEQYF.

This chain joins TRBV6-5 and TRBJ2-7; 9 nucleotides line up with TRBD1. With 5 bases clipped from V and 3 bases from J, the junction kept 8 bases outside the gene matches. CDR3 length: 15 amino acids. CDR1 is MNHEY and CDR2 is SVGAGI in the germline V gene. The DNA for the CDR3 is TGTGCCAGCAGTCGCCAAGGGACAGGGATCTACGAGCAGTACTTC. It codes for CASSRQGTGIYEQYF.

This rearrangement joins TRBV7-3 to TRBJ1-2; the D gene is possibly TRBD1 (6 bases). V was cut by 5 bases and J by 8 bases, with 15 bases left in between. The CDR3 covers 13 residues. Germline CDR1 SGHTA, CDR2 FQGTGA. The CDR3 bases are TGTGCCAGCAGCCCGGGGACATCAGGGGGCTACACCTTC. Its protein is CASSPGTSGGYTF.

Written as DNA, the CDR3 is TGTGCCAGCAGCCCCGGACAGGGGAGGGTCGAGACCCAGTACTTC. Translated, it gives CASSPGQGRVETQYF. This chain joins TRBV7-7 and TRBJ2-5; 9 positions agree with TRBD1. Germline-derived CDR1 and CDR2 are SSHAT and FNYEAQ (reference sequence). Trimming cost V 5 bases and J 5 bases; bases outside gene matches: 9. CDR3 length equals 15 residues.

The rearrangement uses TRBV27 and TRBJ2-5; D is possibly TRBD1 (6 bases). Germline CDR1 MNHEY, CDR2 SMNVEV (reference sequence). The V end was cut by 7 bases, the J end by 5 bases, with 14 bases between. The length of the CDR3 is 13 residues. CDR3 sequence reads: CASNRGLGETQYF. For the CDR3, the DNA is TGTGCCAGCAATAGGGGGTTGGGGGAGACCCAGTACTTC.

J is TRBJ1-5 and V is TRBV11-2, with D unresolved. Germline V gives CDR1 SGHAT, CDR2 FQNNGV. V was pared by 0 bases and J by 7 bases, with 10 bases between. CDR3 size: 14 residues. CDR3 bases: TGTGCCAGCAGCTTAGACGGGGAGTGGCAGCCCCAGCATTTT. This codes for CASSLDGEWQPQHF. Full variable domain (rest looked up from reference TRBV11-2 and TRBJ1-5): EAGVAQSPRYKIIEKRQSVAFWCNPISGHATLYWYQQILGQGPKLLIQFQNNGVVDDSQLPKDRFSAERLKGVDSTLKIQPAKLEDSAVYLCASSLDGEWQPQHFGDGTRLSIL.